Shown below are 5 T cell receptor beta chains from a single sample sequenced in a study of blood T cell repertoires in COVID-19. The assay was immunoSEQ multiplex PCR, and TCRdb's table has in-frame clones only and misses some. The sample consists of under 200,000 clones, roughly 80% of them appearing once. Sequenced sample: peripheral blood. These receptors were taken from a human donor in a cohort sampled during active COVID-19.

The chain joins TRBV11-2 to TRBJ2-7; no reliable D call. The ends were cut back, 5 bases at V and 3 bases at J, with 5 bases in the middle. The CDR3 spans 11 residues. CDR1 SGHAT and CDR2 FQNNGV come from the germline V gene. CDR3 region: CASSKLYEQYF. The CDR3, as DNA: TGTGCCAGCAGCAAACTCTACGAGCAGTACTTC. Combining the CDR3 with reference TRBV11-2 and TRBJ2-7 gives the whole variable domain EAGVAQSPRYKIIEKRQSVAFWCNPISGHATLYWYQQILGQGPKLLIQFQNNGVVDDSQLPKDRFSAERLKGVDSTLKIQPAKLEDSAVYLCASSKLYEQYFGPGTRLTVT.

This clone has only one observation. The chain couples TRBV7-9 to TRBJ1-2; maybe TRBD1 (6 bases). The CDR3 runs 13 residues. Between the trimmed V and J ends, which lost 8 bases and 1 base, there was a span of 11 bases. Germline values: CDR1 SEHNR, CDR2 FQNEAQ (reference sequence). For the CDR3, the DNA is TGTGCCAGCCAGGACAGATTTAACTATGGCTACACCTTC. Its protein is CASQDRFNYGYTF.

Written as DNA, the CDR3 is TGTGCCAGCAGTGAATGGACAGGGAAGGTCTACGAGCAGTACTTC. Amino acid sequence: CASSEWTGKVYEQYF. The chain links TRBV6-1 to TRBJ2-7; 8 bases match TRBD1. The V segment lost 2 bases and the J segment 3 bases; nucleotides outside the gene matches: 6. Looked up from germline, CDR1 is MNHNS and CDR2 is SASEGT. CDR3 length equals 15 residues.

A single count supports this clone. The chain couples TRBV7-2 to TRBJ1-2, with D hard to call. Germline V CDR1 and CDR2: SGHTA, FQGNSA. This CDR3 spans 14 amino acids. V was pared by 2 bases and J by 2 bases, with 9 bases between. CDR3 nucleotides: TGTGCCAGCAGCTTATGGGAGTCCAACTATGGCTACACCTTC. Amino acid sequence: CASSLWESNYGYTF. Complete variable domain (other parts from reference TRBV7-2 and TRBJ1-2): GAGVSQSPSNKVTEKGKDVELRCDPISGHTALYWYRQSLGQGLEFLIYFQGNSAPDKSGLPSDRFSAERTGGSVSTLTIQRTQQEDSAVYLCASSLWESNYGYTFGSGTRLTVV.

The rearrangement joins TRBV18 to TRBJ1-5, with 7 nucleotides matching TRBD1. The junction had 11 bases not matched to a gene; V was cut back by 3 bases and J by 6 bases. The CDR3 contains 16 residues. Germline V gene data show CDR1 as KGHSH and CDR2 as LQKENI. CDR3 nucleotide sequence: TGTGCCAGCTCACCGCTCGGGACAGCCCTAGGTCAGCCCCAGCATTTT. It specifies CASSPLGTALGQPQHF. Combining the CDR3 with reference TRBV18 and TRBJ1-5 gives the whole variable domain NAGVMQNPRHLVRRRGQEARLRCSPMKGHSHVYWYRQLPEEGLKFMVYLQKENIIDESGMPKERFSAEFPKEGPSILRIQQVVRGDSAAYFCASSPLGTALGQPQHFGDGTRLSIL.